This T cell receptor beta chain stems from a study of cytotoxic CD8 clonotypes in ibrutinib-treated CLL. At the level of the study: Averaging across samples gave approximately 270,000 productive templates and roughly 87,000 productive rearrangements. Study-wide results and caveats: Clonality increased with ibrutinib response but returned toward baseline at progression.

Libraries were prepared by immunoSEQ multiplex PCR; TCRdb keeps only in-frame clonotypes and omits some of them. The data hold fewer than 400,000 clones, with about 64% observed a single time. Trimming took 4 bases from V and 3 from J; bases not matched to a gene: 7. Looked up from germline, CDR1 is MDHEN and CDR2 is SYDVKM. The CDR3 consists of 15 residues. Notes on this clone: Antigen specificity is unknown.

The chain carries TRBV28 and TRBJ2-7; 9 positions agree with TRBD1. The sequence derives from a human donor with chronic lymphocytic leukemia. The source material was PBMCs, sampled after 36 months of ibrutinib treatment. Written as DNA, the CDR3 is TGTGCCAGCAGTTACCCGGGACAGGGATTCTACGAGCAGTACTTC. This gives the protein CASSYPGQGFYEQYF.